This T cell receptor beta chain was retrieved from a study of blood T cell repertoires in COVID-19. Study-wide background: The United States, Italy and Spain supplied acute and convalescent COVID-19 samples. PBMCs, B-cell-depleted T cells, or T cells provided the cDNA or gDNA that made up the material.

Under the authors' procedure: Reference gene primer amplification in the assay estimated nucleated cell counts. Clones were read by immunoSEQ multiplex PCR, and TCRdb kept only the in-frame ones, dropping some. V, J and clone size were drawn from that table, and D and trimming were deduced from the DNA. The sample yields about 280,000 clones, around 90% seen once. Per the germline V gene, CDR1 is LGHNA and CDR2 is YNFKEQ. This CDR3 is built from 17 residues. V lost 1 base, J lost 3 bases, and 9 bases stayed unmatched. The chain combines TRBV4-2 with TRBJ2-1, with 7 bases lining up with TRBD2. Sequencing was carried out using peripheral blood. The TCR was taken from a woman aged 45-60 years who had recovered from COVID-19. The CDR3 DNA is TGTGCCAGCAGCCAAGGCGGTACTAGCGAGTACTACAATGAGCAGTTCTTC. Its protein is CASSQGGTSEYYNEQFF.